A single sample is the source of the 11 T cell receptor beta chains below, sequenced in a study of siplizumab effects on memory and regulatory T cells. Some clones are missing from TCRdb's copy, which holds only in-frame ones; the method was immunoSEQ multiplex PCR. Among some 100,000 clones, over 95% were seen once, and the ten largest hold roughly 0.031%. Sequencing was done on a sample of naive CD4+ T cells sorted from blood. The source is a human donor in good health.

The V and J genes are TRBV10-3 and TRBJ2-3, with TRBD2 matching over 10 bases. From germline, CDR1 is ENHRY and CDR2 SYGVKD. This CDR3 comprises 16 residues. V was pared by 2 bases and J by 2 bases, with 4 bases of the junction left unmatched. The CDR3 here is CAISERGLAYTDTQYF. DNA for the CDR3: TGTGCCATCAGTGAGAGGGGACTAGCGTACACAGATACGCAGTATTTT.

The chain has TRBV2 and TRBJ1-5, with D hard to call. This CDR3 is 12 amino acids long. In germline, CDR1 is SNHLY, CDR2 FYNNEI. Deletions cut 8 bases from V and 4 bases from J, with 9 bases between. CDR3 sequence reads: CASGRDNQPQHF. The CDR3 DNA follows: TGTGCCAGCGGGAGAGATAATCAGCCCCAGCATTTT.

The chain uses TRBV9 and TRBJ1-2; D gene unclear. Germline V gene lookup returns CDR1 SGDLS and CDR2 YYNGEE. The V gene lost 3 bases and the J gene lost 13 bases, with 16 bases spanning the gap. The CDR3 sequence is 12 residues long. CDR3 amino acids: CASSEQQGRPTF. In nucleotides, the CDR3 is TGTGCCAGCAGCGAGCAACAAGGCCGGCCCACCTTC.

The chain links TRBV27 to TRBJ1-2, with D tentatively TRBD1 (5 bases). V was cut by 5 bases and J by 4 bases, with 26 bases left in between. From germline, CDR1 is MNHEY and CDR2 SMNVEV (reference sequence). The CDR3 is 18 amino acids. CDR3 protein: CASSAAGTALPGGYGYTF. In DNA, the CDR3 is TGTGCCAGCAGTGCCGCCGGGACGGCTTTACCGGGTGGCTATGGCTACACCTTC.

This clone was recorded once. The CDR3 loop reads CASSPGQLNYGYTF. Written as DNA, the CDR3 is TGCGCCAGCAGCCCGGGACAGCTCAACTATGGCTACACCTTC. J is TRBJ1-2 and V is TRBV5-1, with 7 positions matching TRBD1. J gave up 2 bases and V 4 bases, and 5 bases lay outside the gene matches. Germline assignment: CDR1 SGHRS and CDR2 YFSETQ. The CDR3 runs 14 residues.

The rearrangement uses TRBV9 and TRBJ2-5; 8 bases agree with TRBD2. The J segment lost 7 bases and the V segment lost 0 bases, leaving 8 bases of the junction unmatched. The germline V gene has CDR1 SGDLS and CDR2 YYNGEE. The CDR3 runs to 15 residues. The CDR3 nucleotides read TGTGCCAGCAGCGTAGAGACTAGCGCCTTGGGGACCCAGTACTTC. Its protein product is CASSVETSALGTQYF. Full variable domain (missing parts from reference TRBV9 and TRBJ2-5): DSGVTQTPKHLITATGQRVTLRCSPRSGDLSVYWYQQSLDQGLQFLIQYYNGEERAKGNILERFSAQQFPDLHSELNLSSLELGDSALYFCASSVETSALGTQYFGPGTRLLVL.

This clone was recorded only once. V is TRBV30 and J is TRBJ1-5; D gene uncertain. From germline, CDR1 is GTSNPN and CDR2 SVGIG (reference sequence). The CDR3 contains 16 residues. Trimming took off 1 base at V and 0 bases at J, with 13 bases between the two ends. CDR3: CAWSEAGRISNQPQHF. The CDR3 DNA follows: TGTGCCTGGAGTGAAGCCGGCCGGATTAGCAATCAGCCCCAGCATTTT.

V is TRBV6-1 and J is TRBJ2-7, with D maybe TRBD1 (5 bases). Germline loops: CDR1 MNHNS, CDR2 SASEGT. The CDR3 totals 12 residues. Trimming shortened V by 7 bases and J by 2 bases, and 9 bases separated the two germline ends. The CDR3 region has the DNA TGTGCCAGCACCAGGGCAGCCTACGAGCAGTACTTC. Its protein product is CASTRAAYEQYF.

The rearrangement uses TRBV7-9 and TRBJ2-7, with a possible D match to TRBD2 (6 bases). The V gene lost 4 bases and the J gene lost 7 bases, with 14 bases spanning the gap. This CDR3 contains 13 residues. CDR1 is SEHNR and CDR2 is FQNEAQ in the germline V gene (reference sequence). This chain's CDR3 is CASSSRGTWEQYF. CDR3 nucleotide sequence: TGTGCCAGCAGCTCCCGGGGGACCTGGGAGCAGTACTTC.

This sequence joins TRBV6-1 and TRBJ1-5; D is undetermined. V was trimmed by 4 bases and J by 4 bases, leaving 14 bases between them. CDR1 MNHNS and CDR2 SASEGT come from the germline V gene. This CDR3 has 15 amino acids. CDR3 sequence reads: CASSGFRQGNQPQHF. As DNA, the CDR3 is TGTGCCAGCAGTGGGTTTCGACAAGGGAATCAGCCCCAGCATTTT.

The chain couples TRBV27 to TRBJ1-2; D is uncertain. CDR3 length equals 15 residues. The V gene lost 1 base and the J gene lost 8 bases, with 17 bases spanning the gap. Germline V lookup: CDR1 MNHEY, CDR2 SMNVEV (reference sequence). The CDR3 region is CASSLLSGPQKGYTF. The CDR3 bases are TGTGCCAGCAGTTTATTATCCGGGCCCCAGAAGGGCTACACCTTC.